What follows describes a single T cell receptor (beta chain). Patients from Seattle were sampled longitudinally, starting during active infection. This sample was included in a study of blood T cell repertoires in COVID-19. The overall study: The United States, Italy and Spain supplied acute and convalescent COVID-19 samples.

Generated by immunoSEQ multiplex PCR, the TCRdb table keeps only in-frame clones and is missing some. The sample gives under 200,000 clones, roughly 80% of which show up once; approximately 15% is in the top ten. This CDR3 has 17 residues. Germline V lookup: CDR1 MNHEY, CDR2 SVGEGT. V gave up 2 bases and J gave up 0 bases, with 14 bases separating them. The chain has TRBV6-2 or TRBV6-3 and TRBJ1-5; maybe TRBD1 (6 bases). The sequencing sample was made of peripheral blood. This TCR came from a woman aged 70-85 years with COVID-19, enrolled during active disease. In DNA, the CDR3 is TGTGCCAGCAGTTACCAACAGGGAAGAGGTAGCAATCAGCCCCAGCATTTT. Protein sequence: CASSYQQGRGSNQPQHF.